This entry lists 16 T cell receptor beta chains sequenced from one sample in a study of cytomegalovirus exposure and HLA in healthy donors. The PCR contained 60 Vbeta and 13 Jbeta primers. The table came from immunoSEQ multiplex PCR; TCRdb's copy has only in-frame clones and leaves some out. The sample has approximately 100,000 clones; 55% to 75% are singletons. The sequenced sample consisted of PBMCs. Receptors originate from a man aged 55 to 70 in good health and CMV-seronegative.

This clone was observed once. The chain has TRBV29-1 and TRBJ1-1; D remains ambiguous. Germline V gene data show CDR1 as SQVTM and CDR2 as ANQGSEA. V was shortened by 4 bases and J by 2 bases, with 11 bases between the two germline ends. The CDR3 extends over 13 amino acids. CDR3 residues: CSVVKQQNTEAFF. DNA for the CDR3: TGCAGCGTTGTAAAACAGCAAAACACTGAAGCTTTCTTT.

This clone occurred once. The V and J genes are TRBV10-2 and TRBJ2-4; 9 bases align to TRBD2. With V trimmed by 5 bases and J by 1 base, 6 bases remained unmatched. Germline V gives CDR1 WSHSY, CDR2 SAAADI. CDR3 length: 16 amino acids. The CDR3 reads CASSFSREGAKNIQYF. DNA of the CDR3: TGCGCCAGCAGTTTCTCGCGGGAGGGGGCCAAAAACATTCAGTACTTC.

This clone was recorded many times. This chain links TRBV7-2 with TRBJ1-2; 8 bases agree with TRBD1. The CDR3 is 14 amino acids. The V gene end was trimmed by 8 bases and the J gene end by 2 bases; junction bases not matched to a gene: 7. CDR1 is SGHTA, CDR2 FQGNSA, per germline. CDR3 sequence: CASQDRAPNYGYTF. The CDR3 DNA sequence: TGTGCCAGCCAGGACAGGGCGCCGAACTATGGCTACACCTTC.

This clone was counted once. The rearrangement links TRBV7-2 to TRBJ2-1; a possible D gene is TRBD1 (7 bases). This CDR3 spans 13 amino acids. Germline CDR1 reads SGHTA; CDR2 reads FQGNSA. V gave up 5 bases and J gave up 6 bases, with 11 bases separating them. The CDR3: CASSRGTVNEQFF. The DNA for the CDR3 is TGTGCCAGCAGCCGCGGGACAGTCAATGAGCAGTTCTTC.

This clone came up a few times. The genes are TRBV5-5 and TRBJ2-1; TRBD1 aligns across 11 bases. Losses at the gene ends were 5 bases for V and 13 bases for J; bases not matched to a gene: 14. The germline V gene has CDR1 SGHKS and CDR2 YYEKEE (reference sequence). The CDR3 has 15 amino acids. This CDR3 is CASRSASGQGVYQFF. Written as DNA, the CDR3 is TGTGCCAGCAGGAGTGCTTCGGGACAGGGGGTTTATCAGTTCTTC.

The rearrangement links TRBV14 to TRBJ2-2, with TRBD1 matching 8 bases. In germline, CDR1 is SGHDN, CDR2 FVKESK. Trimming at V came to 1 base and at J to 3 bases, leaving 7 bases not matched to a gene. The CDR3 runs to 17 residues. CDR3 DNA sequence: TGTGCCAGCAGCCAAGGAATTACAGGGGGATACACCGGGGAGCTGTTTTTT. This gives the protein CASSQGITGGYTGELFF.

The CDR3: CASSTNRGNEQFF. CDR3 nucleotides: TGTGCCAGCAGCACAAACAGGGGCAATGAGCAGTTCTTC. The V gene is TRBV11-1, the J gene TRBJ2-1; 7 nucleotides match TRBD1. V gave up 5 bases and J gave up 6 bases; unmatched junction bases: 4. There are 13 residues in the CDR3. CDR1 and CDR2 from the germline V gene are SGHAT and FQDESV (reference sequence).

This rearrangement joins TRBV27 to TRBJ2-2, with TRBD2 as a possible D gene (6 bases). The CDR3 has 15 residues. Germline V gene sequence: CDR1 MNHEY, CDR2 SMNVEV (reference sequence). Deletions cut 5 bases from V and 2 bases from J, with 12 bases between. The CDR3 here is CASSATRVNTGELFF. The CDR3 DNA reads as TGTGCCAGCAGTGCGACTAGAGTTAACACCGGGGAGCTGTTTTTT.

This clone was counted between two and nine times. The rearrangement joins TRBV2 to TRBJ2-1; the D is unclear. The V gene lost 5 bases and the J gene lost 8 bases, with 10 bases spanning the gap. In germline, CDR1 is SNHLY, CDR2 FYNNEI. This CDR3 contains 12 residues. CDR3 region: CASSRQFDEQFF. CDR3 coding DNA: TGTGCCAGCAGTCGACAATTTGATGAGCAGTTCTTC.

This clone was detected a few times. The genes are TRBV4-1 and TRBJ2-3, with 9 bases matching TRBD1. Germline-derived CDR1 and CDR2 are MGHRA and YSYEKL. The CDR3 has 16 amino acids. J was trimmed by 5 bases and V by 3 bases; bases with no gene match: 9. CDR3 residues: CASSQGTGPGGDTQYF. The CDR3 nucleotides read TGCGCCAGCAGCCAGGGGACAGGGCCCGGTGGAGATACGCAGTATTTT.

Concerning this clone itself: An end of the junction differs from the germline gene, which may be a read error. The same CDR3 can be traced to other DNA sequences in this sample. The chain links TRBV2 to TRBJ2-1; TRBD2 matches 7 bases. The CDR3 has 14 residues. Germline CDR1 SNHLY, CDR2 FYNNEI. The CDR3 loop reads CASRVGREWNEQFF. The DNA of the CDR3 is TGCGCCAGCAGGGTGGGGCGGGAGTGGAATGAGCAGTTCTTC. The whole variable domain, filled in from reference TRBV2 and TRBJ2-1, reads EPEVTQTPSHQVTQMGQEVILRCVPISNHLYFYWYRQILGQKVEFLVSFYNNEISEKSEIFDDQFSVERPDGSNFTLKIRSTKLEDSAMYFCASRVGREWNEQFFGPGTRLTVL.

This clone was counted a few times. Written as DNA, the CDR3 is TGCGCCAGCAGCTTGGGCCAGGGTGGGGTCTATGGCTACACCTTC. Translating it yields CASSLGQGGVYGYTF. This sequence joins TRBV5-1 and TRBJ1-2; maybe TRBD1 (5 bases). V was trimmed by 0 bases and J by 4 bases, leaving 13 bases between them. The length of the CDR3 is 15 residues. Germline V CDR1 and CDR2: SGHRS, YFSETQ.

This chain links TRBV4-1 with TRBJ2-5; 10 positions match TRBD2. The germline CDR1 and CDR2 sequences are MGHRA and YSYEKL. Trimming cost V 8 bases and J 3 bases; bases outside gene matches: 9. The CDR3 sequence is 15 residues long. CDR3 sequence: CASRRGLAGEETQYF. CDR3 sequence (DNA): TGCGCCAGCCGCCGAGGTCTAGCGGGGGAAGAGACCCAGTACTTC.

The chain recombines TRBV7-3 with TRBJ2-1; TRBD2 matches 8 bases. Germline CDR1 reads SGHTA; CDR2 reads FQGTGA. The CDR3 runs to 15 residues. Germline trimming cut 4 bases from V and 0 bases from J; bases unmatched to any gene: 2. The CDR3, as DNA: TGTGCCAGCAGCTACGCGGGGGGCTCCTACAATGAGCAGTTCTTC. Protein sequence: CASSYAGGSYNEQFF.

The CDR3 region has the DNA TGTGCCAGCAGTTTAGGGACTGAGTTAAATTCACCCCTCCACTTT. Translated, it gives CASSLGTELNSPLHF. This sequence joins TRBV27 and TRBJ1-6; D possibly corresponds to TRBD1 (5 bases). The CDR3 sequence is 15 residues long. Germline assignment: CDR1 MNHEY and CDR2 SMNVEV (reference sequence). Trimming pared 2 bases from V and 7 bases from J, leaving 12 bases between.

J is TRBJ1-1 and V is TRBV29-1; tentative D call: TRBD1 (5 bases). Germline assignment: CDR1 SQVTM and CDR2 ANQGSEA. V shed 0 bases and J shed 10 bases, with 12 bases lying between them. The CDR3 is 12 amino acids. Here the CDR3 reads CSVEDRLGGAFF. The CDR3 nucleotides read TGCAGCGTTGAAGATCGGCTCGGGGGAGCTTTCTTT.